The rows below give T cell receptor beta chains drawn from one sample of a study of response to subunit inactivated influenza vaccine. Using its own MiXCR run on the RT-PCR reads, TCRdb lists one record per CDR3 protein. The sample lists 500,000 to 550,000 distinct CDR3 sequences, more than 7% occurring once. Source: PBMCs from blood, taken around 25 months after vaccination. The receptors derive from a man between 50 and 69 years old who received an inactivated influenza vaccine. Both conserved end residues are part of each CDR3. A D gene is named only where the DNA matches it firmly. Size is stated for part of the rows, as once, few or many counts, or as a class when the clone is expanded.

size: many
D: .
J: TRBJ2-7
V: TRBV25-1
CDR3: CASSESEDEQYF
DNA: TGTGCCAGCAGTGAATCGGAGGACGAGCAGTACTTC

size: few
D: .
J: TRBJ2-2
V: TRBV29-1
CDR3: CSVDLQAGELFF
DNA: TGCAGCGTCGATTTACAGGCCGGGGAGCTGTTTTTT

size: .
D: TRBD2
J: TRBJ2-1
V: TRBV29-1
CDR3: CSACGGRGGEQFF
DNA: TGCAGCGCCTGCGGGGGGCGGGGTGGTGAGCAGTTCTTC

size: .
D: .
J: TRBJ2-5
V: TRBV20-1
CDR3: CSAKDFLGGETQYF
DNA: TGCAGTGCTAAGGATTTCCTTGGCGGCGAGACCCAGTACTTC

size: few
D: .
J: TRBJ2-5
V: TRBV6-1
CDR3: CASSATGWSGETQYF
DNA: TGTGCCAGCAGCGCCACAGGGTGGTCAGGAGAGACCCAGTACTTC

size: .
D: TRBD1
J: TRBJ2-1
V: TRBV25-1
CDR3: CASTPTGGNYNEQFF
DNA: TGTGCCAGCACCCCGACAGGGGGAAACTACAATGAGCAGTTCTTC

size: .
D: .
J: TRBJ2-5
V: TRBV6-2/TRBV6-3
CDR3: CASSHPEGSTETQYF
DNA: TGTGCCAGCAGTCACCCGGAGGGTTCTACGGAGACCCAGTACTTC

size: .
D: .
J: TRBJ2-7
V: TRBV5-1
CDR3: CASSLEEGYEQYF
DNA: TGCGCCAGCAGCTTGGAAGAGGGATACGAGCAGTACTTC

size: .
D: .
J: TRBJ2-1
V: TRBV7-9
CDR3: CARSLLAANNEQFF
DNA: TGTGCCAGAAGCTTACTCGCCGCGAACAATGAGCAGTTCTTC

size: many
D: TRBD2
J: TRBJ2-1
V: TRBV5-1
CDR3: CASSQQGLGLTYNEQFF
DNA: TGCGCCAGCAGCCAACAGGGACTAGGGCTAACCTACAATGAGCAGTTCTTC

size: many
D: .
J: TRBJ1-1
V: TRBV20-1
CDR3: CSAREGNGVAFF
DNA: TGCAGTGCTAGAGAAGGCAATGGTGTGGCTTTCTTT

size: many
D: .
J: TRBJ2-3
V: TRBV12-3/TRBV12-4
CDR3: CASSSVRTDTQYF
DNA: TGTGCCAGCAGTTCGGTTAGGACAGATACGCAGTATTTT

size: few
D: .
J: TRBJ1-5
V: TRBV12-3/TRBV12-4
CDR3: CASSKQGGGNQPQHF
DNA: TGTGCCAGCAGTAAACAGGGTGGGGGCAATCAGCCCCAGCATTTT

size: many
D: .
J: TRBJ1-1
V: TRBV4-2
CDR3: CASSQDFRPQGAFF
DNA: TGTGCCAGCAGCCAAGACTTCCGCCCCCAAGGAGCTTTCTTT

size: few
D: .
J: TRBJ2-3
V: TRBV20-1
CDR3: CSASRTGTDTQYF
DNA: TGCAGTGCTTCTAGGACTGGCACAGATACGCAGTATTTT

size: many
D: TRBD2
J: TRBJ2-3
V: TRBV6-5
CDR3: CASSYFLAGGSTDTQYF
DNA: TGTGCCAGCAGTTACTTCCTAGCGGGAGGTAGCACAGATACGCAGTATTTT

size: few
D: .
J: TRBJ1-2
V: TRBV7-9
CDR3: CASSLAGDYAF
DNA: TGTGCCAGCAGCTTAGCAGGGGATTACGCCTTC

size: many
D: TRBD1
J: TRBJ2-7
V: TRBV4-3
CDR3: CASSRRQGISHEQYF
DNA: TGCGCCAGCAGCCGACGACAGGGAATAAGCCACGAGCAGTACTTC

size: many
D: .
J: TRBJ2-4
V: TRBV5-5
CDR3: CASSLMEGSNQYF
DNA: TGTGCCAGCAGCTTGATGGAGGGATCAAATCAGTACTTC

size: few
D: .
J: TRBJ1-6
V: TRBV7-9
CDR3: CASSLVGANSPLHF
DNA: TGTGCCAGCAGCTTAGTAGGGGCCAATTCACCCCTCCACTTT

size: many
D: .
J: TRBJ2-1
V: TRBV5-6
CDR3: CASSLLGVQFF
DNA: TGTGCCAGCAGCTTACTCGGGGTGCAGTTCTTC

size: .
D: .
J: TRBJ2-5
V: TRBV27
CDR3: CASSFLGRQETQYF
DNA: TGTGCCAGCAGTTTCTTGGGCAGGCAAGAGACCCAGTACTTC

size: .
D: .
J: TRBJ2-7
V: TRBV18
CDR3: CASSPTVTSAEQYF
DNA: TGTGCCAGCTCACCAACGGTAACGTCCGCCGAGCAGTACTTC

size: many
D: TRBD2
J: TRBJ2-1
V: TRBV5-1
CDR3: CASSQLAGGGAEQFF
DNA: TGCGCCAGCAGCCAACTAGCGGGAGGTGGCGCGGAGCAGTTCTTC

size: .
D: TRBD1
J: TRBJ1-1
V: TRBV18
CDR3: CASSPPGQGMTEAFF
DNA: TGTGCCAGCTCACCACCTGGACAGGGAATGACTGAAGCTTTCTTT

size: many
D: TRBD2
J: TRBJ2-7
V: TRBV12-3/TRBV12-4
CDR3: CASSFTFGREGSYEQYF
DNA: TGTGCCAGCAGTTTTACCTTTGGGCGGGAGGGCTCTTACGAGCAGTACTTC

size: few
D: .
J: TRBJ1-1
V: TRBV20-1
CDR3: CSARELGEAFF
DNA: TGCAGTGCTAGGGAGCTAGGGGAAGCTTTCTTT

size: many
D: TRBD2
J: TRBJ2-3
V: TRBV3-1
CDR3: CASSHFRTSGNGDTQYF
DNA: TGTGCCAGCAGCCACTTTAGGACTAGCGGGAATGGAGATACGCAGTATTTT

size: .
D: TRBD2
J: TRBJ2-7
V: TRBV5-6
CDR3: CASSPWGGWQYF
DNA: TGTGCCAGCAGCCCTTGGGGAGGGTGGCAGTACTTC

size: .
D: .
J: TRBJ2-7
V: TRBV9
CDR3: CASSPRAGESYEQYF
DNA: TGTGCCAGCAGCCCCCGAGCCGGTGAATCCTACGAGCAGTACTTC

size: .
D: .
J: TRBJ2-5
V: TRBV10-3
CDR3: CAISVGTAKETQYF
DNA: TGTGCCATCAGTGTCGGGACCGCAAAAGAGACCCAGTACTTC

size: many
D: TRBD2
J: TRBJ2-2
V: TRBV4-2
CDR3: CASSTRILAGGTVGNTGELFF
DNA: TGTGCCAGCAGCACCCGAATCTTAGCGGGAGGCACAGTTGGGAACACCGGGGAGCTGTTTTTT

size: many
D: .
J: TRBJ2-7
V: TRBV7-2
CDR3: CASSPQGGYEQYF
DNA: TGTGCCAGCAGCCCCCAGGGGGGCTACGAGCAGTACTTC

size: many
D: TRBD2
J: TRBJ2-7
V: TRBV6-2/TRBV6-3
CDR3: CASSRLRTSGSSYEQYF
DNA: TGTGCCAGCAGCAGACTTCGGACTAGCGGGAGCTCCTACGAGCAGTACTTC

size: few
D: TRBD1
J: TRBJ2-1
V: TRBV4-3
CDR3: CASGEQGNEQFF
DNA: TGCGCCAGCGGGGAACAGGGGAATGAGCAGTTCTTC

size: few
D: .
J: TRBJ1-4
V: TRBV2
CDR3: CASIVSLGILGEKLFF
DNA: TGTGCCAGCATCGTCTCCTTGGGGATTCTGGGCGAAAAACTGTTTTTT

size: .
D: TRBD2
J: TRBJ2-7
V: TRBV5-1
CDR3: CASSFLTPTLAGRSYEQYF
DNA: TGCGCCAGCAGCTTTCTCACCCCTACACTAGCGGGCCGTTCCTACGAGCAGTACTTC

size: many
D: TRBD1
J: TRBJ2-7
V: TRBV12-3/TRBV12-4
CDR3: CASSTAGTGGTYEQYF
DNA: TGTGCCAGCAGTACCGCCGGGACAGGGGGGACCTACGAGCAGTACTTC

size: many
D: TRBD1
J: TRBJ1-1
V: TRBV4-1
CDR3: CASSETGEGTEAFF
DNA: TGCGCCAGCAGCGAAACAGGGGAGGGGACTGAAGCTTTCTTT

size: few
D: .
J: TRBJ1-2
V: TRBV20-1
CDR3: CSGTGSYGYTF
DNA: TGCAGTGGTACAGGGAGCTATGGCTACACCTTC

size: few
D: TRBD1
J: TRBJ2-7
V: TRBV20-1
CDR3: CSARRPGEGNPRTGGGYEQYF
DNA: TGCAGTGCTAGGCGTCCCGGCGAGGGAAACCCCCGAACAGGGGGCGGTTACGAGCAGTACTTC

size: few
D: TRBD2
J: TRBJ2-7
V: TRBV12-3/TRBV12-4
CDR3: CASSRRTSGTYEQYF
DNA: TGTGCCAGCAGCCGCCGGACTAGCGGGACCTACGAGCAGTACTTC

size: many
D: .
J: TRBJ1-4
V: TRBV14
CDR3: CASSQDVTTATNEKLFF
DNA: TGTGCCAGCAGCCAAGACGTCACGACAGCAACTAATGAAAAACTGTTTTTT

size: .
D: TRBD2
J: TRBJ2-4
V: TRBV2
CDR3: CASSEAGGLDSQYF
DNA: TGCGCCAGCAGTGAAGCGGGGGGGCTAGACAGTCAGTACTTC

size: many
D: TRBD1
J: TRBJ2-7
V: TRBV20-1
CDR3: CSASEGAVVYEQYF
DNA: TGCAGTGCTAGCGAGGGGGCTGTAGTCTACGAGCAGTACTTC

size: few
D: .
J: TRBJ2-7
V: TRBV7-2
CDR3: CASSSQGGRVDEQYF
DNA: TGTGCCAGCAGCTCCCAAGGGGGTCGAGTGGACGAGCAGTACTTC

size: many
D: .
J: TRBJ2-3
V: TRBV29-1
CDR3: CSVAPTDTQYF
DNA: TGCAGCGTTGCCCCGACAGATACGCAGTATTTT

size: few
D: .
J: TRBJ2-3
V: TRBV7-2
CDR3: CASSSDSRVTQYF
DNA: TGTGCCAGCAGCTCAGATAGTCGGGTTACGCAGTATTTT